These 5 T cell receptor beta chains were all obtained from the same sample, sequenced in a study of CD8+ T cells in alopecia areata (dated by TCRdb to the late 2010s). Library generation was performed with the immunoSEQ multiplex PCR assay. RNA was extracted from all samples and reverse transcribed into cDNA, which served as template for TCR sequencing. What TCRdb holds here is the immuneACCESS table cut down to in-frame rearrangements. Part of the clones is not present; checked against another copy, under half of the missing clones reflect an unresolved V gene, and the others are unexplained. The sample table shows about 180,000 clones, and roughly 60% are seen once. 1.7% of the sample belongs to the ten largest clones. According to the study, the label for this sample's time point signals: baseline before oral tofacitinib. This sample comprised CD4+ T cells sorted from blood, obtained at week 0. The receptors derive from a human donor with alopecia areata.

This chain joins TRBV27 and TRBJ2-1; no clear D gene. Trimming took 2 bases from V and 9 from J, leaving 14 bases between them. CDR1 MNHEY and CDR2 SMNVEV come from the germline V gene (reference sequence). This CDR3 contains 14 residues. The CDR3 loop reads CASSLLIRSGEQFF. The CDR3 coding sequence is TGTGCCAGCAGTTTACTTATCAGGTCTGGTGAGCAGTTCTTC.

For the CDR3, the DNA is TGTGCCAGTGGAAGTCCTGAAAAAGCTTTCTTT. Translation gives CASGSPEKAFF. The chain employs TRBV19 and TRBJ1-1; D unclear. The CDR3 loop spans 11 amino acids. V lost 8 bases, J lost 9 bases, and 13 bases lay in between. Germline CDR1 reads LNHDA; CDR2 reads SQIVND (reference sequence).

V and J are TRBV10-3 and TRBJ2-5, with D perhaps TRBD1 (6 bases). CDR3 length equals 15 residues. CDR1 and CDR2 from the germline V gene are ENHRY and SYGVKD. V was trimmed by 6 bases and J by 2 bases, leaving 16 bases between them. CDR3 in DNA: TGTGCCATCAGCTACAGGGTCTTGGGGCAAGAGACCCAGTACTTC. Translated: CAISYRVLGQETQYF.

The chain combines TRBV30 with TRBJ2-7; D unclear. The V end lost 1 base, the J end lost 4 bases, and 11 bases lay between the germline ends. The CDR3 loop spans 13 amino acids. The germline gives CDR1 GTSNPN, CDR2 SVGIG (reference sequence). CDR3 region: CAWSAGRKYEQYF. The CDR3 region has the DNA TGTGCCTGGAGTGCAGGCAGGAAGTACGAGCAGTACTTC.

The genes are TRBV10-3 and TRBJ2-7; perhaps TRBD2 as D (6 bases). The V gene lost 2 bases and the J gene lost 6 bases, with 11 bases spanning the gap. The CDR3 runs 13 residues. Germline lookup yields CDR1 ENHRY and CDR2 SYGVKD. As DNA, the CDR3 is TGTGCCATCAGTGAGAGTCGGGGGAGCGAGCAGTACTTC. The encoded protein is CAISESRGSEQYF.